This T cell receptor (beta chain) was recorded in a study of graft-versus-host responses after intestinal transplantation. Remarks on this clone: Its target is unknown.

Study observations and caveats: Researchers found peak circulating GvH clone levels linked to early post-transplant HvG declines. Allografts of one patient group, those with graft-donor T cell macrochimerism, had high graft-versus-host to host-versus-graft clonal ratios. GvH clones occurred in recipient marrow; some first appeared in ileum or blood.

TCRdb's table, derived via immunoSEQ multiplex PCR, lists solely in-frame clones and lacks some. The table has about 71,000 clones, about 92% seen once; the top ten hold 1.3%. The length of the CDR3 is 14 residues. V was clipped by 4 bases and J by 1 base, with 9 bases between them. Germline V gives CDR1 WSHSY, CDR2 SAAADI. The chain joins TRBV10-2 to TRBJ2-3, with a tentative D call TRBD2 (6 bases). This sequence originates from a human donor who received an intestinal transplant. This specimen was unstimulated CD8+ T cells sorted from spleen or lymph node cells, taken before intestinal transplant. In DNA, the CDR3 is TGCGCCAGCAGTGCGGCGGGGCGCACAGATACGCAGTATTTT. Translating gives CASSAAGRTDTQYF.